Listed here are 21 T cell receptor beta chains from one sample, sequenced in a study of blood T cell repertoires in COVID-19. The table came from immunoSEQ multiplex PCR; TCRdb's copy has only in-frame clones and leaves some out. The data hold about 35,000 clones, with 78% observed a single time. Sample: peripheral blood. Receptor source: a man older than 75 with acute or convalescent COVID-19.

The CDR3 bases are TGTGCCAGCAGTCTAACCGGGACTTTCACCGGGGAGCTGTTTTTT. Its protein product is CASSLTGTFTGELFF. The chain has TRBV2 and TRBJ2-2, with D maybe TRBD2 (6 bases). The germline V gene encodes CDR1 SNHLY and CDR2 FYNNEI. V lost 5 bases to trimming and J lost 4 bases, with 14 bases between them. This CDR3 has 15 amino acids.

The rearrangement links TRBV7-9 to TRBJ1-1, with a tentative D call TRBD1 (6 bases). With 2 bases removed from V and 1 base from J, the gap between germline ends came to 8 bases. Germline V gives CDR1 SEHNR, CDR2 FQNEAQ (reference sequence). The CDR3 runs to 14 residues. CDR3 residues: CASSLTGPNTEAFF. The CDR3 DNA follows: TGTGCCAGCAGCTTAACAGGGCCGAACACTGAAGCTTTCTTT.

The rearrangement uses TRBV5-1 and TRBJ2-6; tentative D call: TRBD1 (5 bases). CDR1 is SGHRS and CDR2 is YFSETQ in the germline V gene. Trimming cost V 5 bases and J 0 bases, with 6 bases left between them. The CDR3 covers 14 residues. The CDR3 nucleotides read TGCGCCAGCAGTGACAGCTCTGGGGCCAACGTCCTGACTTTC. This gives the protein CASSDSSGANVLTF.

The DNA for the CDR3 is TGTGCCAGCAGTGGGGGGACAGGGGGCTACAATGAGCAGTTCTTC. Protein product: CASSGGTGGYNEQFF. The V gene is TRBV2, the J gene TRBJ2-1, with TRBD1 identical over 11 bases. Germline values: CDR1 SNHLY, CDR2 FYNNEI. Trimming removed 4 bases from V and 3 bases from J; junction bases left unmatched: 2. The CDR3 sequence is 15 residues long.

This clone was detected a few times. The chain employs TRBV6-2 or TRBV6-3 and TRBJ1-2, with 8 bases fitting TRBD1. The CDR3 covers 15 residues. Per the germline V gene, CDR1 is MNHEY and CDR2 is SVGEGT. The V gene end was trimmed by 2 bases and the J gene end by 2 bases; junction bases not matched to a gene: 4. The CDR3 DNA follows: TGTGCCAGCAGTTACGATGGACAGGGAAACTATGGCTACACCTTC. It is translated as CASSYDGQGNYGYTF.

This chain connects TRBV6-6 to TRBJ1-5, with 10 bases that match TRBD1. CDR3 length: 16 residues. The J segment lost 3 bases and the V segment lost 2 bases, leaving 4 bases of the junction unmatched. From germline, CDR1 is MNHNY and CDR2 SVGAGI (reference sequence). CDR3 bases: TGTGCCAGCAGTTACGGGGGACAGGGGATCAATCAGCCCCAGCATTTT. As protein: CASSYGGQGINQPQHF.

In nucleotides, the CDR3 is TGTGCCAGCAGCCTGGACAGGGAGATGGGAAACACCATATATTTT. Translated, it gives CASSLDREMGNTIYF. The chain carries TRBV7-2 and TRBJ1-3, with 8 nucleotides matching TRBD1. Trimming took 5 bases from V and 4 from J; bases not matched to a gene: 7. The CDR3 is made up of 15 amino acids. In germline, CDR1 is SGHTA, CDR2 FQGNSA.

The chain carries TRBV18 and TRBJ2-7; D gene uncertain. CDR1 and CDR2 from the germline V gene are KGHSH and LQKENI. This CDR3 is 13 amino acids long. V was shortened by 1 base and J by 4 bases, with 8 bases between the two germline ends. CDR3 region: CASSPRHLYEQYF. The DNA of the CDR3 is TGTGCCAGCTCACCACGACACCTTTACGAGCAGTACTTC.

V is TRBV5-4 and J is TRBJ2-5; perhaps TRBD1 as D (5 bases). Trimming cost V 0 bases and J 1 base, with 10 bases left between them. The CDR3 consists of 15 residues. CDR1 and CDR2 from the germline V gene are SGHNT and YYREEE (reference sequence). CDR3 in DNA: TGTGCCAGCAGCTTGGGGCAGGGCGGCCAAGAGACCCAGTACTTC. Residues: CASSLGQGGQETQYF. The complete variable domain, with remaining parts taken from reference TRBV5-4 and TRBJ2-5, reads ETGVTQSPTHLIKTRGQQVTLRCSSQSGHNTVSWYQQALGQGPQFIFQYYREEENGRGNFPPRFSGLQFPNYSSELNVNALELDDSALYLCASSLGQGGQETQYFGPGTRLLVL.

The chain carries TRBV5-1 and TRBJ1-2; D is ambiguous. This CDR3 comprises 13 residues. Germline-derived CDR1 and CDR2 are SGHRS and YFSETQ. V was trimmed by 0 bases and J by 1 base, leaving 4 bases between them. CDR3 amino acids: CASSLAGNYGYTF. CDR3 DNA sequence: TGCGCCAGCAGCTTGGCGGGTAACTATGGCTACACCTTC.

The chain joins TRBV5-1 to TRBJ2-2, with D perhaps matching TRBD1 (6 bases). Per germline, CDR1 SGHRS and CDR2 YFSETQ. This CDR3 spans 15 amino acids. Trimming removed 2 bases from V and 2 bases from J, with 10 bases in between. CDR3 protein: CASSFRTENTGELFF. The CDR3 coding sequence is TGCGCCAGCAGCTTTCGGACAGAAAACACCGGGGAGCTGTTTTTT. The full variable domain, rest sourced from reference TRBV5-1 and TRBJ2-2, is KAGVTQTPRYLIKTRGQQVTLSCSPISGHRSVSWYQQTPGQGLQFLFEYFSETQRNKGNFPGRFSGRQFSNSRSEMNVSTLELGDSALYLCASSFRTENTGELFFGEGSRLTVL.

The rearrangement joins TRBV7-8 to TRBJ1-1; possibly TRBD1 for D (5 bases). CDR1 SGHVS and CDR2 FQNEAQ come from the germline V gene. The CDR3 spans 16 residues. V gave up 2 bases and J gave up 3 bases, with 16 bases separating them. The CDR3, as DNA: TGTGCCAGCAGCTTAAGAGCCCAGGGCTCGCACACTGAAGCTTTCTTT. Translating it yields CASSLRAQGSHTEAFF. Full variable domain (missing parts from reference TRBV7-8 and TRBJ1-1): GAGVSQSPRYKVAKRGQDVALRCDPISGHVSLFWYQQALGQGPEFLTYFQNEAQLDKSGLPSDRFFAERPEGSVSTLKIQRTQQEDSAVYLCASSLRAQGSHTEAFFGQGTRLTVV.

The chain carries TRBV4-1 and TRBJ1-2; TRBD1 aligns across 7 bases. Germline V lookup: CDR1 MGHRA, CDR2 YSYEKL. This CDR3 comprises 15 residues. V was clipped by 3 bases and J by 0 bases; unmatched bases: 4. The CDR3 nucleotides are TGCGCCAGCAGCCAGGGACAGTCTTCTAACTATGGCTACACCTTC. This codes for CASSQGQSSNYGYTF.

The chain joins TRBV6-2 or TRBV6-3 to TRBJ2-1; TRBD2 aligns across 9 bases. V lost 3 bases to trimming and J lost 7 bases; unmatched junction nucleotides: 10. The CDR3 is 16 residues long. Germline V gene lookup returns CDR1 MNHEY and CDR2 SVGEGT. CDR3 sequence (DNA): TGTGCCAGCAGTTATTCTAGCGGGATCGTGCGGAATGAGCAGTTCTTC. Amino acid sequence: CASSYSSGIVRNEQFF.

Here the CDR3 reads CASSLARGGNTIYF. The CDR3 DNA is TGTGCCAGCAGCTTAGCCAGGGGCGGAAACACCATATATTTT. This sequence joins TRBV7-2 and TRBJ1-3, with a tentative D call TRBD1 (6 bases). The CDR3 is 14 residues long. The germline V gene has CDR1 SGHTA and CDR2 FQGNSA. V gave up 0 bases and J gave up 4 bases, with 7 bases separating them.

DNA for the CDR3: TGTGCCACCAGTCTTCCTGAGACCCAGTACTTC. Its protein product is CATSLPETQYF. J is TRBJ2-5 and V is TRBV24-1; D gene ambiguous. V was shortened by 6 bases and J by 5 bases, with 6 bases between the two germline ends. Germline CDR1 reads KGHDR; CDR2 reads SFDVKD. The CDR3 covers 11 residues.

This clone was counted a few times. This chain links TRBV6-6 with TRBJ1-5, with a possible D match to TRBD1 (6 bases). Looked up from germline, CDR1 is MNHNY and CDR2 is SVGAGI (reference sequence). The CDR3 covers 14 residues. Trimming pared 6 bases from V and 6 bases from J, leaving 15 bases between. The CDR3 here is CASRAGDRRQPQHF. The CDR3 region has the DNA TGTGCCAGCAGAGCAGGGGATAGGCGTCAGCCCCAGCATTTT.

The CDR3 here is CASSRSGVSYEQYF. The CDR3 DNA follows: TGTGCCAGCAGCCGTAGCGGCGTCTCCTACGAGCAGTACTTC. This sequence joins TRBV2 and TRBJ2-7, with a tentative D call TRBD2 (6 bases). The CDR3 length is 14 residues. V dropped 6 bases and J dropped 0 bases, with 12 bases sitting between them. CDR1 and CDR2 from the germline V gene are SNHLY and FYNNEI.

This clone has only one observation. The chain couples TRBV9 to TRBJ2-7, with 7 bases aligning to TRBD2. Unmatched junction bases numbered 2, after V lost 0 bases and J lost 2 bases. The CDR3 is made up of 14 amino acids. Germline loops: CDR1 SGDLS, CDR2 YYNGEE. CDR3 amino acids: CASSVDGGAYEQYF. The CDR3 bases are TGTGCCAGCAGCGTAGATGGGGGGGCCTACGAGCAGTACTTC.

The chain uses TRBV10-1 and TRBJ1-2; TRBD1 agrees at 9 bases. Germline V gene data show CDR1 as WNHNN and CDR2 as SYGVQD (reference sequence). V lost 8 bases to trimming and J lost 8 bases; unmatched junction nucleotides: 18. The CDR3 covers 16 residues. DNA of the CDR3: TGCGCCAGCTCTACTCCGATTCCGGGACAGGGAAACGGCTACACCTTC. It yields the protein CASSTPIPGQGNGYTF.

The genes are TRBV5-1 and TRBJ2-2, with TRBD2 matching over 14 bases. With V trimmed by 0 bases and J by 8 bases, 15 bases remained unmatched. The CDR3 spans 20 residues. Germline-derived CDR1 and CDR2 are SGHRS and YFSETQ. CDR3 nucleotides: TGCGCCAGCAGCTTGGGCCCCGGGACTAGCGGGGGCCGGACAGGTGGGGAGCTGTTTTTT. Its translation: CASSLGPGTSGGRTGGELFF.